These 31 T cell receptor beta chains share one sample of origin, sequenced in a study of cytotoxic CD8 clonotypes in ibrutinib-treated CLL. Some clones are missing from TCRdb's copy, which holds only in-frame ones; the method was immunoSEQ multiplex PCR. The data contain 150,000 or so clones, 80% of them singletons. The sequencing used PBMCs, collected after 36 months of ibrutinib treatment. The receptors here all came from a human donor with chronic lymphocytic leukemia.

The gene calls are TRBV9 and TRBJ1-2, with 9 bases fitting TRBD1. Germline CDR1 is SGDLS and CDR2 is YYNGEE. This CDR3 is built from 15 residues. Trimming took 4 bases from V and 8 from J; bases not matched to a gene: 12. The chain's CDR3 is CASSPTGGDYWGYTF. The CDR3 nucleotides read TGTGCCAGCAGCCCGACAGGGGGGGACTATTGGGGCTACACCTTC.

This clone was observed once. V and J are TRBV10-2 and TRBJ1-3, with a tentative D call TRBD1 (6 bases). This CDR3 spans 13 amino acids. V was shortened by 7 bases and J by 6 bases, with 13 bases between the two germline ends. Germline loops: CDR1 WSHSY, CDR2 SAAADI. The DNA of the CDR3 is TGCGCCAGCAATAACAGGGATGCAAACACCATATATTTT. Its translation: CASNNRDANTIYF.

The chain couples TRBV5-4 to TRBJ2-3; possible D gene TRBD1, 5 bases. V gave up 1 base and J gave up 2 bases, with 11 bases separating them. The CDR3 extends over 15 amino acids. Looked up from germline, CDR1 is SGHNT and CDR2 is YYREEE (reference sequence). The CDR3 loop is CASSLSSRVTDTQYF. The CDR3 nucleotides read TGTGCCAGCAGCTTGTCTTCCAGGGTCACAGATACGCAGTATTTT.

The chain is built from TRBV30 and TRBJ1-3; a possible D gene is TRBD1 (6 bases). With 5 bases removed from V and 4 bases from J, the gap between germline ends came to 15 bases. Germline V gene lookup returns CDR1 GTSNPN and CDR2 SVGIG (reference sequence). This CDR3 region has 14 residues. The CDR3 region has the DNA TGTGCCTGGGGGCCATGGGGGGCAGGAAACACCATATATTTT. This gives the protein CAWGPWGAGNTIYF.

The gene calls are TRBV7-9 and TRBJ2-1; TRBD2 might be the D (6 bases). The V gene's germline CDR1 is SEHNR and CDR2 FQNEAQ (reference sequence). The CDR3 runs to 12 residues. Trimming took 5 bases from V and 8 from J, leaving 10 bases between them. The CDR3 DNA is TGTGCCAGCAGCCTTGGACTACATGAGCAGTTCTTC. It encodes CASSLGLHEQFF.

The genes are TRBV27 and TRBJ2-7; D unresolved. The CDR3 has 13 amino acids. Trimming pared 2 bases from V and 3 bases from J, leaving 8 bases between. The germline V gene encodes CDR1 MNHEY and CDR2 SMNVEV (reference sequence). CDR3 DNA: TGTGCCAGCAGTTTACAAGAGTTCTACGAGCAGTACTTC. Amino acid sequence: CASSLQEFYEQYF.

This clone showed up just a few times. V gene TRBV7-9 combines with J gene TRBJ1-6; possibly TRBD1 for D (6 bases). Germline V gene lookup returns CDR1 SEHNR and CDR2 FQNEAQ (reference sequence). Between the trimmed V and J ends, which lost 1 base and 10 bases, there was a span of 20 bases. The CDR3 totals 17 residues. CDR3 in DNA: TGTGCCAGCAGCTTAGGGGCGATGGGGGCGGGCCGGTCACCCCTCCACTTT. The encoded protein is CASSLGAMGAGRSPLHF.

On this clone itself: Different DNA sequences within this sample yield the same CDR3. The chain recombines TRBV5-1 with TRBJ2-5, with D possibly matching TRBD1 (6 bases). The CDR3 has 13 residues. V lost 0 bases and J 5 bases, leaving 8 bases between the germline ends. Germline V lookup: CDR1 SGHRS, CDR2 YFSETQ. CDR3 amino acids: CASSLGQEETQYF. The CDR3 DNA follows: TGCGCCAGCAGCTTGGGACAGGAGGAGACCCAGTACTTC.

This chain connects TRBV5-6 to TRBJ1-2; the D is unclear. CDR3 size: 13 residues. Germline V gives CDR1 SGHDT, CDR2 YYEEEE. Trimming removed 0 bases from V and 2 bases from J, with 5 bases in between. The DNA of the CDR3 is TGTGCCAGCAGCTTGGTCGCGAACTATGGCTACACCTTC. This sequence encodes CASSLVANYGYTF.

This chain connects TRBV4-1 to TRBJ2-7; 8 positions agree with TRBD2. The CDR3 extends over 15 amino acids. Per the germline V gene, CDR1 is MGHRA and CDR2 is YSYEKL. Trimming removed 3 bases from V and 5 bases from J; junction bases left unmatched: 9. CDR3 in DNA: TGCGCCAGCAGCCATTTCGGGGGGGTAAACCACGAGCAGTACTTC. This codes for CASSHFGGVNHEQYF.

The DNA for the CDR3 is TGCAGCGTTGAGAACAGGGGCTACTCTGGAAACACCATATATTTT. This translates into CSVENRGYSGNTIYF. The chain links TRBV29-1 to TRBJ1-3, with TRBD1 identical over 7 bases. This CDR3 has 15 residues. Germline trimming cut 3 bases from V and 0 bases from J; bases unmatched to any gene: 5. Germline V gives CDR1 SQVTM, CDR2 ANQGSEA.

This chain links TRBV9 with TRBJ2-7, with 8 bases aligning to TRBD2. This CDR3 region has 14 residues. The V gene end was trimmed by 3 bases and the J gene end by 1 base; junction bases not matched to a gene: 3. CDR1 SGDLS and CDR2 YYNGEE come from the germline V gene. The DNA of the CDR3 is TGTGCCAGCAGCGAGGGGACTAGATCCTACGAGCAGTACTTC. This codes for CASSEGTRSYEQYF.

This clone showed up just a few times. The chain employs TRBV7-9 and TRBJ1-4; 10 bases fit TRBD1. Germline V gene data show CDR1 as SEHNR and CDR2 as FQNEAQ (reference sequence). The CDR3 contains 13 residues. V was clipped by 7 bases and J by 7 bases; unmatched bases: 3. Here the CDR3 reads CASNRDRGEKLFF. The CDR3 nucleotides read TGTGCCAGCAATCGGGACAGGGGTGAAAAACTGTTTTTT.

The gene calls are TRBV6-6 and TRBJ2-7; 13 positions agree with TRBD2. V lost 5 bases, J lost 6 bases, and 4 bases stayed unmatched. The CDR3 is made up of 14 amino acids. Germline CDR1 is MNHNY and CDR2 is SVGAGI (reference sequence). CDR3 sequence (DNA): TGTGCCAGCAGTACTAGCGGGGGGGCGGGCGAGCAGTACTTC. Protein: CASSTSGGAGEQYF.

V usage is TRBV18 and J usage is TRBJ2-7; no clear D. The CDR3 consists of 14 residues. Germline loops: CDR1 KGHSH, CDR2 LQKENI. Trimming left V 0 bases short and J 2 bases short, with 8 bases between. The CDR3 is CASSPPRSPYEQYF. Written as DNA, the CDR3 is TGTGCCAGCTCACCACCCCGGAGTCCCTACGAGCAGTACTTC.

This chain uses TRBV5-1 with TRBJ2-7; no definite D call. The CDR3 has 10 amino acids. Looked up from germline, CDR1 is SGHRS and CDR2 is YFSETQ. The ends were cut back, 4 bases at V and 5 bases at J, with 4 bases in the middle. The CDR3 DNA sequence: TGCGCCAGCAGCCGGGACGAGCAGTACTTC. Encoded protein: CASSRDEQYF.

The count of this clone is one. The chain links TRBV19 to TRBJ1-3, with D tentatively TRBD1 (5 bases). CDR3 size: 15 residues. Germline V gives CDR1 LNHDA, CDR2 SQIVND (reference sequence). Deletions cut 9 bases from V and 0 bases from J, with 15 bases between. The CDR3 here is CASHPWGLSGNTIYF. The CDR3 nucleotides read TGTGCCAGCCATCCCTGGGGACTCTCTGGAAACACCATATATTTT.

V usage is TRBV5-1 and J usage is TRBJ1-2, with a weak D call TRBD1 (6 bases). CDR1 is SGHRS and CDR2 is YFSETQ in the germline V gene. V lost 1 base, J lost 6 bases, and 19 bases lay in between. The CDR3 is made up of 16 amino acids. CDR3 loop: CASSLRGIGDFDGYTF. In DNA form, the CDR3 reads TGCGCCAGCAGCTTGAGGGGGATCGGAGACTTCGATGGCTACACCTTC.

The chain combines TRBV28 with TRBJ1-3; D ambiguous. CDR1 and CDR2 (germline): MDHEN, SYDVKM. V lost 0 bases, J lost 0 bases, and 6 bases lay in between. The CDR3 runs to 15 residues. The CDR3 protein is CASSLWVGSGNTIYF. CDR3 DNA sequence: TGTGCCAGCAGTTTATGGGTGGGCTCTGGAAACACCATATATTTT.

This chain uses TRBV7-9 with TRBJ1-1; 11 bases agree with TRBD1. Germline assignment: CDR1 SEHNR and CDR2 FQNEAQ (reference sequence). J gave up 3 bases and V 4 bases, and 7 bases lay outside the gene matches. The CDR3 contains 16 residues. The CDR3 nucleotides read TGTGCCAGCAGCTCTTACGGACAGGGGGCGTACACTGAAGCTTTCTTT. The encoded protein is CASSSYGQGAYTEAFF.

CDR3 in DNA: TGTGCCAGCAGCCGAGGGACAGGAAGATATAGCAATCAGCCCCAGCATTTT. It translates to CASSRGTGRYSNQPQHF. The chain joins TRBV5-6 to TRBJ1-5; 8 nucleotides match TRBD1. J gave up 0 bases and V 4 bases, and 9 bases lay outside the gene matches. The CDR3 totals 17 residues. Germline loops: CDR1 SGHDT, CDR2 YYEEEE.

The chain links TRBV19 to TRBJ2-5; D is undetermined. CDR1 and CDR2 from the germline V gene are LNHDA and SQIVND (reference sequence). The CDR3 has 13 amino acids. Trimming took 3 bases from V and 4 from J, leaving 9 bases between them. The CDR3 DNA reads as TGTGCCAGTAGTATGATACAACTAGAGACCCAGTACTTC. Encoded protein: CASSMIQLETQYF.

This chain links TRBV11-1 with TRBJ2-7; weak D call: TRBD1 (6 bases). The CDR3 covers 17 residues. Germline-derived CDR1 and CDR2 are SGHAT and FQDESV (reference sequence). Trimming shortened V by 4 bases and J by 3 bases, and 22 bases separated the two germline ends. Written as DNA, the CDR3 is TGTGCCAGCAGCTCAACGATACAGGGAAGTGGGCTCTACGAGCAGTACTTC. It yields the protein CASSSTIQGSGLYEQYF.

The genes are TRBV19 and TRBJ2-2; tentative D call: TRBD1 (6 bases). The CDR3 is 15 residues long. V lost 3 bases, J lost 5 bases, and 13 bases lay in between. Germline V gene sequence: CDR1 LNHDA, CDR2 SQIVND (reference sequence). In DNA, the CDR3 is TGTGCCAGTAGTATCCCCCGGGACATTACCGGGGAGCTGTTTTTT. Protein product: CASSIPRDITGELFF.

The chain links TRBV6-5 to TRBJ1-1; D may be TRBD1 (5 bases). CDR3 length: 11 amino acids. Trimming shortened V by 2 bases and J by 11 bases, and 9 bases separated the two germline ends. CDR1 is MNHEY, CDR2 SVGAGI, per germline. In DNA, the CDR3 is TGTGCCAGCAGTTACGGTGGGGGGGCTTTCTTT. Protein product: CASSYGGGAFF.

The rearrangement links TRBV4-1 to TRBJ2-7; D unresolved. V was clipped by 5 bases and J by 5 bases, with 7 bases between them. The germline V gene encodes CDR1 MGHRA and CDR2 YSYEKL. The CDR3 runs to 11 residues. CDR3 region: CASSNTDEQYF. The CDR3 DNA is TGCGCCAGCAGCAACACGGACGAGCAGTACTTC.

V usage is TRBV6-6 and J usage is TRBJ2-3; no clear D. This CDR3 is built from 15 residues. CDR1 is MNHNY and CDR2 is SVGAGI in the germline V gene (reference sequence). Trimming took 7 bases from V and 0 from J, leaving 14 bases between them. DNA for the CDR3: TGTGCCAGCACTCTCGGACGGTCTAGCACAGATACGCAGTATTTT. Translation gives CASTLGRSSTDTQYF.

The V call is TRBV27, the J call TRBJ2-1; 11 bases agree with TRBD2. Germline-derived CDR1 and CDR2 are MNHEY and SMNVEV (reference sequence). The V and J ends lost 3 bases and 6 bases, in that order; junction bases with no gene match: 4. There are 15 residues in the CDR3. This chain's CDR3 is CASSFLAGGPNEQFF. The DNA for the CDR3 is TGTGCCAGCAGTTTTCTAGCGGGAGGACCCAATGAGCAGTTCTTC.

The chain has TRBV30 and TRBJ2-2; D unclear. This CDR3 is 11 amino acids long. Trimming pared 2 bases from V and 6 bases from J, leaving 4 bases between. Germline loops: CDR1 GTSNPN, CDR2 SVGIG (reference sequence). The CDR3 here is CAWSWAGELFF. The CDR3 DNA follows: TGTGCCTGGAGTTGGGCCGGGGAGCTGTTTTTT.

This chain joins TRBV6-5 and TRBJ2-7; TRBD1 aligns across 8 bases. Germline V lookup: CDR1 MNHEY, CDR2 SVGAGI. V was pared by 6 bases and J by 6 bases, with 7 bases of the junction left unmatched. The CDR3 extends over 13 amino acids. The CDR3 DNA is TGTGCCAGCAGCCAGGGACAGGCTACCGAGCAGTACTTC. Residues: CASSQGQATEQYF.

V usage is TRBV11-2 and J usage is TRBJ2-7; D is unresolved. V was clipped by 1 base and J by 6 bases, with 1 base between them. The CDR3 runs to 10 residues. Per germline, CDR1 SGHAT and CDR2 FQNNGV. The CDR3 reads CASSLAEQYF. The CDR3 DNA sequence: TGTGCCAGCAGCTTAGCCGAGCAGTACTTC.